This T cell receptor beta chain was sequenced in a study of shared clonotypes between healthy human individuals. Once extracted for a subset, genomic DNA was divided evenly among several immunoSEQ plates. The assay was immunoSEQ multiplex PCR, and TCRdb's table has in-frame clones only and misses some. The sample has approximately 640,000 clones; less than 95% are singletons. None of the donors, who were healthy HIV-negative adults, had recently had acute infections or vaccinations. CD8 memory was a combination that joined CD45RO+ cells with CCR7-negative CD45RA+ TemRA cells. Germline values: CDR1 GTSNPN, CDR2 SVGIG (reference sequence). This CDR3 is built from 16 residues. Trimming stripped 4 bases from V and 0 bases from J, with 13 bases between.

The rearrangement joins TRBV30 to TRBJ2-6; TRBD1 is a possible D gene (5 bases). The source material was memory CD8+ T cells from PBMCs. Specified subset: CD45RO+ cells pooled with CCR7-negative TemRA cells. The clonotype originates from a young man in good health. Some clones in this sample may be carry-over from other donors' samples. The CDR3 region has the DNA TGTGCCTGGAAAGCAGGGCCGCTCTCTGGGGCCAACGTCCTGACTTTC. Translation gives CAWKAGPLSGANVLTF.